What follows are 15 T cell receptor beta chains derived from one specimen sequenced in a study of post-analysis software for immune sequencing data. Prepared libraries of TCR beta cDNA carried unique molecular identifiers. In TCRdb, the PCR reads were re-called with MiXCR into one record per CDR3 protein. Of 160,000 or so distinct CDR3 sequences in the sample, 35% to 40% were seen once. Sequencing was performed on blood, taken after autologous hematopoietic stem cell transplantation. Receptors originate from a girl between 5 and 17 years old with multiple sclerosis.

This clonotype was seen more than once but under ten times. This chain joins TRBV7-3 and TRBJ1-1; TRBD1 aligns across 10 bases. With V trimmed by 1 base and J by 3 bases, 8 bases remained unmatched. The germline gives CDR1 SGHTA, CDR2 FQGTGA. The CDR3 is 17 residues long. The CDR3 nucleotides are TGTGCCAGCAGCTTAAAGGCGGGACAGGGGAGGGACACTGAAGCTTTCTTT. Translating gives CASSLKAGQGRDTEAFF.

The rearrangement links TRBV7-3 to TRBJ2-3; 10 bases are a match to TRBD2. This CDR3 region has 15 residues. Per germline, CDR1 SGHTA and CDR2 FQGTGA. The V and J ends lost 5 bases and 3 bases, in that order; junction bases with no gene match: 5. In nucleotides, the CDR3 is TGTGCCAGCAGCACCCTAGCGGGAGAGACAGATACGCAGTATTTT. Translating it yields CASSTLAGETDTQYF.

As to this clonotype: This may stem from a read error, because a much larger clone lies one nucleotide away. The rearrangement joins TRBV20-1 to TRBJ2-7; D not certain. The CDR3 spans 14 residues. Germline assignment: CDR1 DFQATT and CDR2 SNEGSKA (reference sequence). V was pared by 0 bases and J by 3 bases, with 12 bases between. The DNA for the CDR3 is TGCAGTGCTAGAGATCGGCAGCGCAACTACGAGCAGTACTTC. Its protein product is CSARDRQRNYEQYF.

V is TRBV7-2 and J is TRBJ2-1; 8 bases agree with TRBD2. Unmatched junction bases numbered 14, after V lost 5 bases and J lost 5 bases. CDR1 SGHTA and CDR2 FQGNSA come from the germline V gene. The CDR3 covers 17 residues. This chain's CDR3 is CASSLNGGSGGHNEQFF. CDR3 bases: TGTGCCAGCAGCCTTAACGGGGGAAGCGGGGGACACAATGAGCAGTTCTTC.

The chain links TRBV4-1 to TRBJ1-3; 7 nucleotides align to TRBD1. The V and J ends lost 1 base and 0 bases, in that order; junction bases with no gene match: 9. Germline-derived CDR1 and CDR2 are MGHRA and YSYEKL. The CDR3 contains 18 residues. CDR3 region: CASSQASSGGVSGNTIYF. In DNA form, the CDR3 reads TGCGCCAGCAGCCAAGCCAGCTCAGGGGGAGTCTCTGGAAACACCATATATTTT.

In DNA, the CDR3 is TGTGCCAGCAGTGATAGCCGGTACAGACCTGGGCGGGCGCAGTACAATGAGCAGTTCTTC. Translated, it gives CASSDSRYRPGRAQYNEQFF. The rearrangement links TRBV2 to TRBJ2-1; D is perhaps TRBD2 (5 bases). CDR1 is SNHLY and CDR2 is FYNNEI in the germline V gene. The CDR3 spans 20 residues. Trimming removed 3 bases from V and 4 bases from J, with 28 bases in between.

In this sample, this clonotype turned up a few times. The J gene is TRBJ1-6, the V gene TRBV4-3; D gene ambiguous. This CDR3 contains 17 residues. V shed 3 bases and J shed 10 bases, with 22 bases lying between them. Germline lookup yields CDR1 LGHNA and CDR2 YSLEER. CDR3 loop: CASSHTSRSSNLSPLHF. For the CDR3, the DNA is TGCGCCAGCAGCCACACTAGCCGGAGCTCCAATTTGTCACCCCTCCACTTT.

V gene TRBV9 combines with J gene TRBJ2-2, with TRBD1 matching 7 bases. From germline, CDR1 is SGDLS and CDR2 YYNGEE. The CDR3 consists of 15 residues. V shed 2 bases, J shed 4 bases, and the junction held 5 bases outside the gene matches. The CDR3 coding sequence is TGTGCCAGCAGCGTTGGGGGACAGTTCACCGGGGAGCTGTTTTTT. This sequence encodes CASSVGGQFTGELFF.

This clonotype was picked up many times. The chain employs TRBV6-5 and TRBJ2-6, with D perhaps TRBD1 (6 bases). Trimming took 5 bases from V and 3 from J, leaving 17 bases between them. Germline V gives CDR1 MNHEY, CDR2 SVGAGI. This CDR3 has 17 residues. The CDR3 spells CASSPTYRDNGANVLTF. As DNA, the CDR3 is TGTGCCAGCAGTCCCACATACCGGGACAATGGGGCCAACGTCCTGACTTTC.

The chain has TRBV4-2 and TRBJ2-7; D possibly matches TRBD1 or TRBD2 (5 bases each). V shed 0 bases and J shed 4 bases, with 16 bases lying between them. The germline CDR1 and CDR2 sequences are LGHNA and YNFKEQ. The CDR3 runs 16 residues. Here the CDR3 reads CASSQDFGAQAYEQYF. The CDR3 bases are TGTGCCAGCAGCCAAGATTTCGGGGCACAGGCGTACGAGCAGTACTTC.

The V call is TRBV5-1, the J call TRBJ2-4; perhaps D is TRBD1 or TRBD2 (5 bases each). V was pared by 2 bases and J by 6 bases, with 12 bases between. CDR1 SGHRS and CDR2 YFSETQ come from the germline V gene. The CDR3 sequence is 14 residues long. The CDR3, as DNA: TGCGCCAGCAGCTTAGACGGGGCCGGAAACATTCAGTACTTC. Translating it yields CASSLDGAGNIQYF.

This clonotype was seen a handful of times. The chain employs TRBV6-1 and TRBJ2-5; D might be TRBD1 or TRBD2, each matching 5 bases. The CDR3 runs to 14 residues. The V gene lost 5 bases and the J gene lost 4 bases, with 14 bases spanning the gap. Germline CDR1 reads MNHNS; CDR2 reads SASEGT. The DNA for the CDR3 is TGTGCCAGCAGTCCTTCGGGGCCCAGAGAGACCCAGTACTTC. Its protein product is CASSPSGPRETQYF.

This chain uses TRBV27 with TRBJ1-2; the match to TRBD1 covers 11 bases. V was pared by 3 bases and J by 3 bases, with 3 bases of the junction left unmatched. The CDR3 consists of 15 residues. CDR1 and CDR2 from the germline V gene are MNHEY and SMNVEV (reference sequence). CDR3 region: CASSLGTGGDYGYTF. CDR3 nucleotide sequence: TGTGCCAGCAGTTTGGGGACAGGGGGGGACTATGGCTACACCTTC.

The rearrangement joins TRBV6-2 or TRBV6-3 to TRBJ2-7, with 7 bases lining up with TRBD1. The CDR3 covers 17 residues. Germline V gene lookup returns CDR1 MNHEY and CDR2 SVGEGT. V lost 1 base, J lost 2 bases, and 11 bases stayed unmatched. This CDR3 reads CASSYYSNRGVAYEQYF. CDR3 coding DNA: TGTGCCAGCAGTTACTACTCAAACAGGGGAGTAGCCTACGAGCAGTACTTC.

V is TRBV20-1 and J is TRBJ2-1; D is uncertain. V lost 2 bases and J lost 5, with 4 bases in between. Looked up from germline, CDR1 is DFQATT and CDR2 is SNEGSKA (reference sequence). CDR3 length: 11 amino acids. CDR3 sequence: CSARSNNEQFF. Written as DNA, the CDR3 is TGCAGTGCTAGAAGTAACAATGAGCAGTTCTTC.